This T cell receptor beta chain was recovered during a study of identical twins. Whole-study findings and limits: Reduced insertions were recorded for abundant cord blood beta clonotypes, with no such pattern in memory repertoires. Twins shared beta out-of-frame sequences in excess, but this excess was weaker. Conclusions were drawn cross-sectionally by statistical analysis, without following the same donors.

This clonotype has a handful of counts. Its antigen is currently unknown. TCRdb re-called the 5' RACE reads through MiXCR, storing one row per CDR3 protein. Among 230,000 or so distinct CDR3 sequences, around 8.8% were seen once, and the ten largest hold less than 4%. These same data were also listed under a study on yellow fever vaccine responses in identical twins.

This receptor was obtained from a woman between 18 and 29 years old in good health. The sequencing input was CD8+ T cells sorted from blood.

The CDR3 bases are TGTGCCAGCAGTTTATCCGCCGTACTCTCCTACGAGCAGTACTTC. It yields the protein CASSLSAVLSYEQYF. The chain carries TRBV27 and TRBJ2-7; no firm D call. Germline CDR1 and CDR2: MNHEY and SMNVEV (reference sequence). The CDR3 consists of 15 residues. The V end lost 0 bases, the J end lost 0 bases, and 9 bases lay between the germline ends.